This T cell receptor beta chain is from a study of long-term antiretroviral therapy in people with HIV. Overall study results and limits: In the period from the mid-2000s to the late 2010s, blood was collected, possibly under older ART regimens.

Sequencing used immunoSEQ v3.0 at survey level. Method: immunoSEQ multiplex PCR; TCRdb's copy keeps in-frame clones and lacks some. The profile covers 30,000 to 40,000 clones, with nearly 95% appearing a single time and roughly 3.5% taken by the ten largest. Germline-derived CDR1 and CDR2 are SGDLS and YYNGEE. This CDR3 region has 14 residues. V dropped 0 bases and J dropped 3 bases, with 10 bases sitting between them. As for this clone: As yet, its antigen is unknown.

At least one PBMC sample before ART and at least two after were required. The study used samples holding 1-10 million cryopreserved PBMC before DNA extraction. The chain employs TRBV9 and TRBJ2-7; D may match TRBD1 or TRBD2 (5 bases each). The receptor was isolated from a woman in her 50s with HIV. The sample in question was unsorted PBMCs, obtained around 5.3 years after starting antiretroviral therapy. CDR3 nucleotides: TGTGCCAGCAGCGTAGGGGACGGACACTACGAGCAGTACTTC. This sequence encodes CASSVGDGHYEQYF.